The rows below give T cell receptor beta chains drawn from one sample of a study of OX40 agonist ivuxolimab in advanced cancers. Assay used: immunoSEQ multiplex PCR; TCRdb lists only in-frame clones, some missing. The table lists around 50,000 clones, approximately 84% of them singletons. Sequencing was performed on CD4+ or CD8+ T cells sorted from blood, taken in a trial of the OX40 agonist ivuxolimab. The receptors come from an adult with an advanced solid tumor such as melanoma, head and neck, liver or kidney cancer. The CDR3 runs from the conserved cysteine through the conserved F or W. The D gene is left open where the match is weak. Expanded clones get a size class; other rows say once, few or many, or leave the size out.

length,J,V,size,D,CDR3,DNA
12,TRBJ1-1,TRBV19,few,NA,CASNEMNTEAFF,TGTGCCAGTAATGAGATGAACACTGAAGCTTTCTTT
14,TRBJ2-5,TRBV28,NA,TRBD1,CASTNRGVGETQYF,TGTGCCAGCACCAACAGGGGGGTTGGAGAGACCCAGTACTTC
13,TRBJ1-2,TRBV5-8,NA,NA,CASRRKGGVGYTF,TGTGCCAGCAGAAGGAAGGGGGGAGTTGGCTACACCTTC
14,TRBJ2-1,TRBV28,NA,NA,CASREGGDRNEQFF,TGTGCCAGCAGGGAAGGGGGAGATCGAAATGAGCAGTTCTTC
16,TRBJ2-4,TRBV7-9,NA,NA,CASSLKSGGVDDIQYF,TGTGCCAGCAGCTTAAAGTCGGGCGGAGTCGATGACATTCAGTACTTC
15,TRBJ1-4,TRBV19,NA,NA,CASSPRDGVEKGLFF,TGTGCCAGTAGTCCGAGGGACGGAGTTGAAAAGGGACTGTTTTTT
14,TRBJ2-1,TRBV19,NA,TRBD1,CASRGDRGNNEQFF,TGTGCCAGTAGAGGGGACAGGGGAAACAATGAGCAGTTCTTC
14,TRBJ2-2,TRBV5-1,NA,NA,CASSLAGGPGELFF,TGCGCCAGCAGTCTAGCCGGAGGGCCCGGGGAGCTGTTTTTT
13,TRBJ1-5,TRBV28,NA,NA,CASSRLGGQPQHF,TGTGCCAGCAGTCGTCTTGGGGGTCAGCCCCAGCATTTT
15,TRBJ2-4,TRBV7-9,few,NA,CASSRANRLENIQYF,TGTGCCAGCAGCCGCGCGAACAGATTAGAAAACATTCAGTACTTC
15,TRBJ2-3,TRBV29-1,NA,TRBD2,CSVEDSGARPDTQYF,TGCAGCGTTGAAGATAGCGGGGCGAGGCCAGATACGCAGTATTTT
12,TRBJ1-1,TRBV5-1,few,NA,CASSLGQFEAFF,TGCGCCAGCAGCTTGGGACAGTTTGAAGCTTTCTTT
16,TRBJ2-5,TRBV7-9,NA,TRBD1,CASSPGQGERAETQYF,TGTGCCAGCAGCCCGGGACAGGGGGAACGGGCGGAGACCCAGTACTTC
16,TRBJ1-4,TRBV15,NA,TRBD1,CATSREGQGVSKKLFF,TGTGCCACCAGCAGAGAAGGACAGGGCGTCTCTAAAAAACTGTTTTTT
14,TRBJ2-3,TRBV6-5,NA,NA,CASRPGGQGDTQYF,TGTGCCAGCAGGCCAGGAGGCCAGGGGGATACGCAGTATTTT
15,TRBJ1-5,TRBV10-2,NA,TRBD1,CASRFDRAPNQPQHF,TGCGCCAGCAGATTTGACAGGGCTCCCAATCAGCCCCAGCATTTT
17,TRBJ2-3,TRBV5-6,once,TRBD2,CASSGGGTSGSADTQYF,TGTGCCAGCAGCGGCGGGGGGACTAGCGGGAGTGCGGATACGCAGTATTTT
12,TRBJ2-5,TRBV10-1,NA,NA,CASSEGVETQYF,TGCGCCAGCAGTGAAGGGGTAGAGACCCAGTACTTC
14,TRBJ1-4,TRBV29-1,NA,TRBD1,CSVGETGGDEKLFF,TGCAGCGTTGGCGAAACAGGGGGTGATGAAAAACTGTTTTTT
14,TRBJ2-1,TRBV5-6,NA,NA,CASSPQDSYNEQFF,TGTGCCAGCAGCCCCCAGGACAGTTACAATGAGCAGTTCTTC
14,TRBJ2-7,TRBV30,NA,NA,CAWYSGDATKEQYF,TGTGCCTGGTATTCGGGAGATGCGACGAAAGAGCAGTACTTC
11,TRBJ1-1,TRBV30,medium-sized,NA,CAWGQNTEAFF,TGTGCCTGGGGACAGAACACTGAAGCTTTCTTT
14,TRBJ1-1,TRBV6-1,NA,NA,CASTRDNMNTEAFF,TGTGCCAGCACCAGGGACAACATGAACACTGAAGCTTTCTTT
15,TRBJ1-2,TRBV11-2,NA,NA,CASSLAAGPGYGYTF,TGTGCCAGCAGCTTAGCGGCGGGCCCAGGCTATGGCTACACCTTC
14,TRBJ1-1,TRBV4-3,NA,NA,CASSPEGGASEAFF,TGCGCCAGCAGCCCTGAGGGAGGGGCATCAGAAGCTTTCTTT
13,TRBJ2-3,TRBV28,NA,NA,CASSNSGTDTQYF,TGTGCCAGCAGTAATTCGGGTACAGATACGCAGTATTTT
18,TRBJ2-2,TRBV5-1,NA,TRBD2,CASSLRRREGTNTGELFF,TGCGCCAGCAGCCTCCGCCGACGGGAGGGAACGAACACCGGGGAGCTGTTTTTT
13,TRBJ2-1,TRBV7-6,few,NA,CASSLSSDNEQFF,TGTGCCAGCAGCTTGAGCAGCGACAATGAGCAGTTCTTC
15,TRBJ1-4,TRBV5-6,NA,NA,CASSLLSGANEKLFF,TGTGCCAGCAGCTTGTTATCAGGGGCAAATGAAAAACTGTTTTTT
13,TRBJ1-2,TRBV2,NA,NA,CASSEDLLVGYTF,TGTGCCAGCAGCGAGGACCTTCTTGTGGGCTACACCTTC
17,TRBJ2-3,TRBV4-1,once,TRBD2,CASSQDGTGGRTDTQYF,TGCGCCAGCAGCCAAGATGGGACGGGAGGGCGCACAGATACGCAGTATTTT
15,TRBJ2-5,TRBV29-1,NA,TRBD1,CSVEQDRGRSETQYF,TGCAGCGTTGAACAGGACAGGGGGCGAAGTGAGACCCAGTACTTC
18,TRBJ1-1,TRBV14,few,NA,CASSQDRSGILNPPEAFF,TGTGCCAGCAGCCAAGATCGGTCCGGGATTTTAAATCCCCCTGAAGCTTTCTTT
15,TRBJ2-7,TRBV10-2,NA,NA,CASSDRADPTYEQYF,TGCGCCAGCAGTGACCGAGCGGATCCGACCTACGAGCAGTACTTC
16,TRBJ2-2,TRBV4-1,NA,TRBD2,CASSRVLAGGPGELFF,TGCGCCAGCAGCCGAGTACTAGCGGGAGGTCCCGGGGAGCTGTTTTTT
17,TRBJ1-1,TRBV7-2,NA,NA,CASSSLAGNLLNTEAFF,TGTGCCAGCAGCTCCCTGGCAGGAAACCTCTTGAACACTGAAGCTTTCTTT
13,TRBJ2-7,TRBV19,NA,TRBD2,CASSGGRDLEQYF,TGTGCCAGTAGTGGCGGGAGGGATCTTGAGCAGTACTTC
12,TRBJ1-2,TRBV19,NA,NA,CASSTENYGYTF,TGTGCCAGTAGTACGGAAAACTATGGCTACACCTTC
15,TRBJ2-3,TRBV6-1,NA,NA,CASSEALGNTDTQYF,TGTGCCAGCAGTGAAGCGCTGGGTAACACAGATACGCAGTATTTT
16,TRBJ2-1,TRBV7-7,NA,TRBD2,CASSSEGTSGNNEQFF,TGTGCCAGCAGCTCCGAGGGGACTAGCGGGAACAATGAGCAGTTCTTC
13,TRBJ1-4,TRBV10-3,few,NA,CAITEGRGEKLFF,TGTGCCATCACCGAGGGCCGGGGTGAAAAACTGTTTTTT
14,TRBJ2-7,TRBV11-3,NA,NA,CASSPGTSTYEQYF,TGTGCCAGCAGCCCCGGGACATCTACCTACGAGCAGTACTTC
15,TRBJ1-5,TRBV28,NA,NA,CASSLGGRVGQPQHF,TGTGCCAGCAGTTTAGGGGGTCGAGTCGGGCAGCCCCAGCATTTT
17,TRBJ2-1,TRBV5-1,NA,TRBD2,CASSTSTSGLTYNEQFF,TGCGCCAGCAGCACGAGTACTAGCGGGCTGACCTACAATGAGCAGTTCTTC
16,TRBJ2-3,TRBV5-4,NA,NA,CASSLTERISTDTQYF,TGTGCCAGCAGCCTAACCGAGCGGATTAGCACAGATACGCAGTATTTT
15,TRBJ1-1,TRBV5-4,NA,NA,CASSSAGGENTEAFF,TGTGCCAGCAGCTCGGCCGGGGGGGAAAACACTGAAGCTTTCTTT